One sample yielded the 14 T cell receptor beta chains listed below, sequenced in a study of Ad26.COV2.S vaccination and SARS-CoV-2 variants. Treatment here: about 20 received Ad26.COV2.S at low or high dose, single or two shots; five or six received placebo; per-sample allocation not given. The investigators took samples on day 63 after the first vaccine or placebo injection. TCRdb keeps only in-frame clones here, not all; method: immunoSEQ multiplex PCR. The sample lists 380,000 or so clones, approximately 83% occurring once. The starting material was peripheral blood, obtained in a trial of Ad26.COV2.S vaccine versus placebo. These receptors all stem from a person between 18 and 59 years old who received the Ad26.COV2.S COVID-19 vaccine or a placebo.

This clone was counted only a few times. The V gene is TRBV4-3, the J gene TRBJ1-1; D remains ambiguous. V gave up 0 bases and J gave up 8 bases, with 16 bases separating them. Germline-derived CDR1 and CDR2 are LGHNA and YSLEER. This CDR3 spans 15 amino acids. DNA for the CDR3: TGCGCCAGCAGCCAAGATGGGGTCGGGATGGGCGAAGCTTTCTTT. It encodes CASSQDGVGMGEAFF.

The V call is TRBV19, the J call TRBJ1-1, with unresolved D. Germline CDR1 LNHDA, CDR2 SQIVND (reference sequence). This CDR3 has 12 residues. V lost 7 bases to trimming and J lost 5 bases, with 11 bases between them. The CDR3 reads CASNSGWTEAFF. DNA for the CDR3: TGTGCCAGTAACTCGGGATGGACTGAAGCTTTCTTT.

The V call is TRBV11-2, the J call TRBJ1-1, with D unresolved. CDR1 and CDR2 (germline): SGHAT, FQNNGV. The germline V and J ends were trimmed by 7 bases and 4 bases, with 19 bases remaining between them. This CDR3 has 15 residues. CDR3 sequence reads: CASKPLMRPGTEAFF. The CDR3 DNA reads as TGTGCCAGCAAGCCCCTCATGAGGCCGGGCACTGAAGCTTTCTTT. The variable domain in full, completed from reference TRBV11-2 and TRBJ1-1, reads EAGVAQSPRYKIIEKRQSVAFWCNPISGHATLYWYQQILGQGPKLLIQFQNNGVVDDSQLPKDRFSAERLKGVDSTLKIQPAKLEDSAVYLCASKPLMRPGTEAFFGQGTRLTVV.

The chain joins TRBV5-4 to TRBJ2-7; D is undetermined. This CDR3 contains 15 residues. CDR1 and CDR2 (germline): SGHNT, YYREEE (reference sequence). Trimming took 0 bases from V and 1 from J, leaving 11 bases between them. CDR3 residues: CASSLESGPSYEQYF. In DNA, the CDR3 is TGTGCCAGCAGCTTGGAATCGGGTCCTTCCTACGAGCAGTACTTC.

J is TRBJ1-5 and V is TRBV19; D is ambiguous. The CDR3 has 18 amino acids. CDR1 and CDR2 from the germline V gene are LNHDA and SQIVND (reference sequence). Between the trimmed V and J ends, which lost 2 bases and 0 bases, there was a span of 17 bases. The CDR3 sequence is CASSILFPALVSNQPQHF. As DNA, the CDR3 is TGTGCCAGTAGTATATTATTCCCTGCGCTGGTTAGCAATCAGCCCCAGCATTTT.

V usage is TRBV11-2 and J usage is TRBJ2-5; weak D call: TRBD2 (7 bases). The CDR3 sequence is 17 residues long. V lost 4 bases and J 4 bases, leaving 22 bases between the germline ends. Looked up from germline, CDR1 is SGHAT and CDR2 is FQNNGV. In nucleotides, the CDR3 is TGTGCCAGCAGCTCGGCCAGTCACCTAGGGGGGGGAGAGACCCAGTACTTC. This codes for CASSSASHLGGGETQYF.

The rearrangement uses TRBV5-4 and TRBJ2-1; TRBD2 matches 14 bases. The CDR3 extends over 16 amino acids. Trimming removed 4 bases from V and 6 bases from J; junction bases left unmatched: 6. Germline CDR1 SGHNT, CDR2 YYREEE (reference sequence). The DNA for the CDR3 is TGTGCCAGCAGCGTACCGACTAGCGGGAGGGCCAATGAGCAGTTCTTC. Translating it yields CASSVPTSGRANEQFF.

The genes are TRBV6-6 and TRBJ1-2; no firm D call. The CDR3 length is 14 residues. From germline, CDR1 is MNHNY and CDR2 SVGAGI (reference sequence). Trimming took off 4 bases at V and 7 bases at J, with 16 bases between the two ends. The CDR3 reads CASSLRRPRGGYTF. The CDR3 nucleotides are TGTGCCAGCAGTTTGCGCAGGCCCCGGGGTGGCTACACCTTC.

This chain connects TRBV3-1 (or the pseudogene TRBV3-2) to TRBJ2-1; 8 bases line up with TRBD2. The V gene's germline CDR1 is LGHDT and CDR2 YNNKEL (reference sequence). The CDR3 contains 14 residues. V gave up 0 bases and J gave up 7 bases; unmatched junction bases: 2. Here the CDR3 reads CASSQDGRANEQFF. DNA for the CDR3: TGTGCCAGCAGCCAAGACGGGAGGGCTAATGAGCAGTTCTTC.

The chain couples TRBV10-3 to TRBJ2-7, with 8 bases fitting TRBD1. J lost 4 bases, V lost 3 bases, and 8 bases had no gene match. The CDR3 has 15 amino acids. CDR1 and CDR2 (germline): ENHRY, SYGVKD. The CDR3 is CAISDLGQGFYEQYF. CDR3 nucleotide sequence: TGTGCCATCAGTGACCTCGGACAGGGATTTTACGAGCAGTACTTC.

V and J are TRBV16 and TRBJ1-1, with 9 bases matching TRBD1. This CDR3 region has 14 residues. Germline V gene sequence: CDR1 KGHSY, CDR2 FQNENV. Trimming cost V 2 bases and J 5 bases; bases outside gene matches: 3. The CDR3 region has the DNA TGTGCCAGCAGCCAAAGACAGGGGGGAACTGAAGCTTTCTTT. It translates to CASSQRQGGTEAFF. Supplemented by reference TRBV16 and TRBJ1-1, the full variable domain reads GEEVAQTPKHLVRGEGQKAKLYCAPIKGHSYVFWYQQVLKNEFKFLISFQNENVFDETGMPKERFSAKCLPNSPCSLEIQATKLEDSAVYFCASSQRQGGTEAFFGQGTRLTVV.

The V call is TRBV27, the J call TRBJ2-1; a weak D match, TRBD1 (5 bases). V was cut by 8 bases and J by 6 bases, with 14 bases left in between. Germline loops: CDR1 MNHEY, CDR2 SMNVEV (reference sequence). The CDR3 spans 13 residues. The CDR3 bases are TGTGCCAGCCTTTCGCAGGGTTTCAATGAGCAGTTCTTC. Its protein is CASLSQGFNEQFF.

This clone has a handful of counts. The chain couples TRBV25-1 to TRBJ1-1; the match to TRBD1 covers 7 bases. The CDR3 has 14 amino acids. J lost 8 bases, V lost 1 base, and 7 bases had no gene match. CDR1 and CDR2 from the germline V gene are MGHDK and SYGVNS. Written as DNA, the CDR3 is TGTGCCAGCAGTGAATGGGGGACAGTAGGAGAAGCTTTCTTT. This codes for CASSEWGTVGEAFF. The complete variable domain, with remaining parts taken from reference TRBV25-1 and TRBJ1-1, reads EADIYQTPRYLVIGTGKKITLECSQTMGHDKMYWYQQDPGMELHLIHYSYGVNSTEKGDLSSESTVSRIRTEHFPLTLESARPSHTSQYLCASSEWGTVGEAFFGQGTRLTVV.

This chain links TRBV7-9 with TRBJ1-2; no clear D gene. This CDR3 has 15 amino acids. The germline CDR1 and CDR2 sequences are SEHNR and FQNEAQ (reference sequence). V shed 5 bases and J shed 3 bases, with 16 bases lying between them. CDR3 DNA: TGTGCCAGCAGCCCGCATCTGGGAAGTTACTATGGCTACACCTTC. Translated: CASSPHLGSYYGYTF. The entire variable domain, with the rest obtained from reference TRBV7-9 and TRBJ1-2, is as follows: DTGVSQNPRHKITKRGQNVTFRCDPISEHNRLYWYRQTLGQGPEFLTYFQNEAQLEKSRLLSDRFSAERPKGSFSTLEIQRTEQGDSAMYLCASSPHLGSYYGYTFGSGTRLTVV.